This entry concerns a single T cell receptor (beta chain). This clonotype has more than one count but fewer than ten. The antigen it recognizes is unknown. Base qualities are not at hand, and no much larger clone is one base apart. Receptor amplification or capture employed multiplex PCR. The sequencer was an Illumina HiSeq 4000. TCR beta libraries were built with iRepertoire HTBI primers and Arm-PCR amplification of CDR3 regions. Before sequencing, the PCR products went through gel purification. From the authors' description of their analysis: Gene usage analysis of CDR3 amino acid clonotypes relied on the approximately 60 TRBV and more than twelve TRBJ segments identified across samples. Filtered high-quality paired reads were merged into contigs using COPE and FqMerger. BLAST was used to align contigs to IMGT TRBV, TRBD and TRBJ reference genes, with CDR3 defined following IMGT. Any clonotype with a frequency above 0.1% was counted as a highly expanded clone. Repertoire diversity was measured by Shannon entropy, and V-J evenness by the Gini coefficient. Public clonotypes were defined as clonotypes shared by more than one individual. The raw public data were reprocessed by TCRdb itself: fastp quality trimming at Q25, MiXCR clonotype calling, in-frame beta chains only. When rows share a CDR3 protein, they turn into one entry using the most common DNA and genes. The V and J calls were determined by TCRdb, not by the authors. The sample yields around 400,000 distinct CDR3 sequences; 15% to 18% were counted once. About a fifth of the sample comes from the top ten.

In the paper's terms, the time point label means: newly diagnosed GD, antithyroid drugs for less than 3 months. RNA was extracted from PBMCs in TRIzol for both TCR sequencing and RNA sequencing. The diagnosis of Graves' disease was made according to American Thyroid Association guidelines. Patients were recruited from an endocrinology department in Xi'an, China. Each patient gave 8.5 to 9.5 milliliters of peripheral blood, collected in an EDTA anticoagulant tube. PBMCs were isolated by Ficoll Paque Plus density gradient separation without further T cell sorting. An Agilent 2100 Bioanalyzer and agarose gel were used to check RNA quality, while a NanoDrop 2000 measured RNA concentration. V is reduced by 7 bases and J by 7 bases, leaving a spacing of 10 bases between them. The germline V gene yields MDHEN for CDR1 and SYDVKM for CDR2. From cysteine to phenylalanine, the CDR3 is 12 amino acids long. Only the CDR3 DNA stays, 36 bases, in frame from base 1.

The data derive from a study of regulatory T cells in long-lasting Graves disease (dated by TCRdb to about 2021). Broadly, across the study: Newly diagnosed Graves' disease patients had taken antithyroid drugs for less than 3 months. Peripheral blood TCR sequencing and RNA sequencing compared persistent Graves' disease patients with newly diagnosed Graves' disease patients. The study was conducted in China and was registered as a clinical trial. A total of about 33 samples underwent TCR sequencing, from about 13 patients with persistent Graves' disease and 20 patients with newly diagnosed Graves' disease. Overall study results and their limits: Preferential use of TRBV28, TRBJ1-2 and TRBJ2-5 was observed in persistent disease, whereas TRBV20-1 and TRBJ2-1 were favored in newly diagnosed disease. Sequencing and analysis were limited to the TCR beta chain. Compared with newly diagnosed patients, persistent Graves' disease patients had lower TCR Shannon entropy and fewer highly expanded clones, which suggests clonal expansion. Patients with persistent disease shared more public clonotypes (around 2,500) than newly diagnosed patients did (more than 900). The authors acknowledged the small sample size as a limitation that may reduce accuracy. The study examined only peripheral blood because the primary lesion, thyroid tissue, could not be accessed.

The sequence was collected from a female donor with Graves disease. The sample in question was peripheral blood mononuclear cells (PBMCs), obtained at new diagnosis, from a patient treated with antithyroid drugs. The chain joins TRBV28 to TRBJ1-4; the D gene cannot be resolved reliably. Here is the DNA: TGTGCCAGCACCGCCAGGAGTGAAAAACTGTTTTTT. It translates to CASTARSEKLFF.